This T cell receptor beta chain was found in a study of response to subunit inactivated influenza vaccine. Deletions cut 4 bases from V and 2 bases from J, with 10 bases between. CDR1 is MNHEY, CDR2 SVGEGT, per germline. The CDR3 totals 14 residues. Regarding this clonotype: Its antigen remains unidentified.

The study's findings and limits: Each seasonal flu vaccination may recruit only limited new T cells, authors suggested.

TCRdb re-called the RT-PCR reads through MiXCR, storing one row per CDR3 protein. This sample has about 610,000 distinct CDR3 sequences, with 12% to 15% found just once. This specimen was PBMCs from blood, taken approximately 12 days after vaccination. This clonotype was obtained from a man aged 45-65 years who received an inactivated influenza vaccine. The chain couples TRBV6-2 or TRBV6-3 to TRBJ2-3; D call uncertain. CDR3 DNA sequence: TGTGCCAGCAGTTTGGGCCGACTCACAGATACGCAGTATTTT. Protein product: CASSLGRLTDTQYF.